The rows below give T cell receptor beta chains drawn from one sample of a study of untreated major depressive disorder. Clones were read by immunoSEQ multiplex PCR, and TCRdb kept only the in-frame ones, dropping some. The sample consists of about 21,000 clones, over 85% of them appearing once. Sample: CD4+ T cells from PBMCs. The receptor source for this set is a woman aged 40 to 50 in good health. The CDR3 runs from the conserved cysteine through the conserved F or W. A D gene is named only where the DNA matches it firmly. Part of the rows lack a size; the others show once, few, many or a class for expanded clones.

J gene: TRBJ2-3; clone size: -; D gene: -; V gene: TRBV19; CDR3 DNA: TGTGCCAGTAGAAGCTCCTGGCGGAGAGCCGACACAGATACGCAGTATTTT; CDR3 protein: CASRSSWRRADTDTQYF
J gene: TRBJ2-7; clone size: -; D gene: TRBD2; V gene: TRBV7-2; CDR3 DNA: TGTGCCAGCAGCTTAGATACTAGCGGGTTTTACGAGCAGTACTTC; CDR3 protein: CASSLDTSGFYEQYF
J gene: TRBJ2-7; clone size: -; D gene: TRBD2; V gene: TRBV25-1; CDR3 DNA: TGTGCCAGCAGTGATGCCGGGAGGCCTTGGGAGCAGTACTTC; CDR3 protein: CASSDAGRPWEQYF
J gene: TRBJ2-2; clone size: -; D gene: -; V gene: TRBV29-1; CDR3 DNA: TGCAGCTGCATGTACGCCGGGGAGCTGTTTTTT; CDR3 protein: CSCMYAGELFF
J gene: TRBJ2-1; clone size: -; D gene: TRBD2; V gene: TRBV19; CDR3 DNA: TGTGCCAGTAGTGAGGGACTAGCGGGAGGATTTCGGTTCTTC; CDR3 protein: CASSEGLAGGFRFF
J gene: TRBJ2-7; clone size: -; D gene: -; V gene: TRBV6-1; CDR3 DNA: TGTGCCAGCAGTGAAGTTTGGGGCAAAAACTCCTACGAGCAGTACTTC; CDR3 protein: CASSEVWGKNSYEQYF
J gene: TRBJ2-3; clone size: once; D gene: -; V gene: TRBV29-1; CDR3 DNA: TGCAGCGTTGAGAGGAAACTAACCACAGATACGCAGTATTTT; CDR3 protein: CSVERKLTTDTQYF
J gene: TRBJ2-3; clone size: -; D gene: TRBD2; V gene: TRBV10-3; CDR3 DNA: TGTGCCATCAGGACTAGCCACGGACTAGCGGGGACAGATACGCAGTATTTT; CDR3 protein: CAIRTSHGLAGTDTQYF
J gene: TRBJ2-5; clone size: -; D gene: -; V gene: TRBV2; CDR3 DNA: TGTGCCAGCGGGCAGGCCCGAGGGGAGACCCAGTACTTC; CDR3 protein: CASGQARGETQYF
J gene: TRBJ1-6; clone size: -; D gene: -; V gene: TRBV19; CDR3 DNA: TGTGCCAGTAGGGGGTTGTATAATTCACCCCTCCACTTT; CDR3 protein: CASRGLYNSPLHF
J gene: TRBJ2-7; clone size: -; D gene: TRBD2; V gene: TRBV15; CDR3 DNA: TGTGCCACCAGCAGGGGACCGTCACTAGCGGCCTACGAGCAGTACTTC; CDR3 protein: CATSRGPSLAAYEQYF
J gene: TRBJ1-2; clone size: -; D gene: -; V gene: TRBV6-1; CDR3 DNA: TGTGCCAGCAGTGAAGGCCTTGGCTACACCTTC; CDR3 protein: CASSEGLGYTF
J gene: TRBJ1-4; clone size: -; D gene: -; V gene: TRBV6-1; CDR3 DNA: TGTGCCACTGCCCAAGACGCAACTAATGAAAAACTGTTTTTT; CDR3 protein: CATAQDATNEKLFF
J gene: TRBJ2-1; clone size: once; D gene: -; V gene: TRBV6-1; CDR3 DNA: TGTGCCAGCAGCGAAGGGGGACGCTCCTACAATGAGCAGTTCTTC; CDR3 protein: CASSEGGRSYNEQFF
J gene: TRBJ1-5; clone size: -; D gene: TRBD1; V gene: TRBV6-6; CDR3 DNA: TGTGCCAGCAACCACGGGACAGAATTGGGCAATCAGCCCCAGCATTTT; CDR3 protein: CASNHGTELGNQPQHF
J gene: TRBJ2-2; clone size: once; D gene: -; V gene: TRBV7-8; CDR3 DNA: TGTGCCAGCAGCGAGGGGCGAACCGGGGAGCTGTTTTTT; CDR3 protein: CASSEGRTGELFF
J gene: TRBJ1-2; clone size: once; D gene: -; V gene: TRBV18; CDR3 DNA: TGTGCCAGCTCACCACAGGTCCAGGGAGGTGGCTACACCTTC; CDR3 protein: CASSPQVQGGGYTF
J gene: TRBJ1-2; clone size: -; D gene: -; V gene: TRBV9; CDR3 DNA: TGTGCCAGCAGCGTATCCGGCGGCTCATATGGCTACACCTTC; CDR3 protein: CASSVSGGSYGYTF
J gene: TRBJ1-3; clone size: -; D gene: -; V gene: TRBV28; CDR3 DNA: TGTGCCAGCAGACCGCCGGATACTTACACTGGAAACACCATATATTTT; CDR3 protein: CASRPPDTYTGNTIYF
J gene: TRBJ2-3; clone size: once; D gene: -; V gene: TRBV20-1; CDR3 DNA: TGCAGTGCTGAAAAGACAGATACGCAGTATTTT; CDR3 protein: CSAEKTDTQYF
J gene: TRBJ1-2; clone size: -; D gene: -; V gene: TRBV29-1; CDR3 DNA: TGCAGCGTTGGAATGGGGGGAAACTATGGCTACACCTTC; CDR3 protein: CSVGMGGNYGYTF
J gene: TRBJ2-7; clone size: -; D gene: TRBD2; V gene: TRBV27; CDR3 DNA: TGTGCCAGCAGTGCCCCCGGGACTAGCGGGAGCTACGAGCAGTACTTC; CDR3 protein: CASSAPGTSGSYEQYF
J gene: TRBJ2-1; clone size: -; D gene: -; V gene: TRBV6-6; CDR3 DNA: TGTGCCAGCAGGGCCAGACTGGACAATGAGCAGTTCTTC; CDR3 protein: CASRARLDNEQFF
J gene: TRBJ2-5; clone size: -; D gene: TRBD2; V gene: TRBV11-2; CDR3 DNA: TGTGCCAGCAGCCCCCCCATCCGACTAGCGGGAGAGACCCAGTACTTC; CDR3 protein: CASSPPIRLAGETQYF
J gene: TRBJ2-5; clone size: -; D gene: TRBD2; V gene: TRBV5-1; CDR3 DNA: TGCGCCAGCTCCAAGGGGACTAGCGGGAAAGAGACCCAGTACTTC; CDR3 protein: CASSKGTSGKETQYF
J gene: TRBJ1-6; clone size: few; D gene: -; V gene: TRBV5-6; CDR3 DNA: TGTGCCAGCAGCTTGTGGACGGTGGTTGGTTCACCCCTCCACTTT; CDR3 protein: CASSLWTVVGSPLHF